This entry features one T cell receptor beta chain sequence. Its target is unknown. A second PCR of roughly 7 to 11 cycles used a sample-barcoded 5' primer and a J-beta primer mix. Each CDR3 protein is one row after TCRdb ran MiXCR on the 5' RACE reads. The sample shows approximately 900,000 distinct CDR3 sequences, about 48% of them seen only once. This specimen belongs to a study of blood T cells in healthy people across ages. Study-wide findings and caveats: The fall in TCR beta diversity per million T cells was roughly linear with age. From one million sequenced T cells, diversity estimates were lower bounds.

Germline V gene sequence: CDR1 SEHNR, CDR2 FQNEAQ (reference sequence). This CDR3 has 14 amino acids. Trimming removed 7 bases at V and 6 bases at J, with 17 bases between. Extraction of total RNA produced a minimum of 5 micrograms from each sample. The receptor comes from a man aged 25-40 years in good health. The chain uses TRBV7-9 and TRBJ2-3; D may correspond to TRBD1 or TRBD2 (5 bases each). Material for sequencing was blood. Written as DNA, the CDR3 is TGTGCCAGCACCGCGTTGGGGACGGCGGATACGCAGTATTTT. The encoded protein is CASTALGTADTQYF.